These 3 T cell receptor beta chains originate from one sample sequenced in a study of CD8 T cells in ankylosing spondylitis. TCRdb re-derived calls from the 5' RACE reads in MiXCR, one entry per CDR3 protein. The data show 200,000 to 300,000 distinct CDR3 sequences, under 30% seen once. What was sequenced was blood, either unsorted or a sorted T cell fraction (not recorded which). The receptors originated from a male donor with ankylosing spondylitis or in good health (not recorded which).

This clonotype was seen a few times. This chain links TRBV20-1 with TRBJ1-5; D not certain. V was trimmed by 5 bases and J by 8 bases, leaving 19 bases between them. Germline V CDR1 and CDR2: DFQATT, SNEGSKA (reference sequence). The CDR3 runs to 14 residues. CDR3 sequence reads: CSAGGWEAGKPQHF. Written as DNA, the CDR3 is TGCAGTGCTGGAGGGTGGGAGGCCGGCAAGCCCCAGCATTTT.

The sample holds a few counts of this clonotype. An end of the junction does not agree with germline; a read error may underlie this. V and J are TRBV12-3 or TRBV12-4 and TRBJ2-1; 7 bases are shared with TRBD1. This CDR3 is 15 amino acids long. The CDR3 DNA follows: TGTGCCAGCAGCCCCGACAGGGTCATTTACACTGAGCAGTTCTTC. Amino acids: CASSPDRVIYTEQFF.

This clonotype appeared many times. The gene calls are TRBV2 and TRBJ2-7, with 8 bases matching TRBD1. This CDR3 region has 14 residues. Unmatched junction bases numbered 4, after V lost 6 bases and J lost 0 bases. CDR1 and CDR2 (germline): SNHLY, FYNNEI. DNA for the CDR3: TGTGCCAGCAGGGGGACAGGTGGCTCCTACGAGCAGTACTTC. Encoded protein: CASRGTGGSYEQYF.